The clone carrying this T cell receptor (beta chain) was seen a handful of times. TCRdb's copy holds only in-frame clones and misses some; the assay was immunoSEQ multiplex PCR. The sample shows approximately 140,000 clones, 80% to 90% of them seen only once. The data were taken from a study of blood T cell repertoires in COVID-19. This CDR3 region has 14 residues. CDR1 SGHTA and CDR2 FQGTGA come from the germline V gene. V lost 8 bases to trimming and J lost 9 bases; unmatched junction nucleotides: 11. This sequence originates from a human donor with acute or convalescent COVID-19. The donor label of this sample is uncertain. The J gene is TRBJ2-1, the V gene TRBV7-3; 9 bases align to TRBD2. The material sequenced was peripheral blood. The CDR3 region is CASEPAGGSGEQFF. The DNA for the CDR3 is TGTGCCAGCGAACCAGCGGGGGGCTCTGGTGAGCAGTTCTTC.